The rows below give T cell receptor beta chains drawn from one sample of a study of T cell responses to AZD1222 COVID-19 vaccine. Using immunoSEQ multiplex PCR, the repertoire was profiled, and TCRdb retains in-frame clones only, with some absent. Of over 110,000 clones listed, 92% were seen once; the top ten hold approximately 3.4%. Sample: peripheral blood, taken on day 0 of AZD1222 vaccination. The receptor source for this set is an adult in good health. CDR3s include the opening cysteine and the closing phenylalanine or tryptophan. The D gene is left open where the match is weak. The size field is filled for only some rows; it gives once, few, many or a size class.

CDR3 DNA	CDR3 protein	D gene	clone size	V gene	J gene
TGTGCCAGCAGACCAGGGACTAGCGGGAGAAGGGATACGCAGTATTTT	CASRPGTSGRRDTQYF	TRBD2	.	TRBV28	TRBJ2-3
TGTGCCAGCAGCTTAGATCCGGGGACAGGAGAATGGGCTAACTATGGCTACACCTTC	CASSLDPGTGEWANYGYTF	TRBD1	.	TRBV11-2	TRBJ1-2
TGTGCCAGCAGTTGGACGGATAGCTCCTATAATTCACCCCTCCACTTT	CASSWTDSSYNSPLHF	.	.	TRBV6-2/TRBV6-3	TRBJ1-6
TGTGCCAGCAGCTCCGACTCGAGATTAACAATGAAGCAGTTCTTC	CASSSDSRLTMKQFF	.	.	TRBV7-8	TRBJ2-1
TGTGCCAGCAGCCAAGATGCAATCGTCACAGCACGTACGCAGTATTTT	CASSQDAIVTARTQYF	.	.	TRBV3-1/TRBV3-2	TRBJ2-3
TGCGCCAGCAGCCAAGACGGGCGGGGGAACACCGGGGAGCTGTTTTTT	CASSQDGRGNTGELFF	.	.	TRBV4-3	TRBJ2-2
TGTGCCAGCAGCTTAGAAGGTGGCTACACCTTC	CASSLEGGYTF	.	.	TRBV13	TRBJ1-2
TGTGCCAGCAGAGCGGGAGGGGTCGATACGCAGTATTTT	CASRAGGVDTQYF	TRBD2	.	TRBV28	TRBJ2-3
TGTGCCAGCAGCTTGGCCGGGGTACATCAGCCCCAGCATTTT	CASSLAGVHQPQHF	.	few	TRBV5-6	TRBJ1-5
TGTGCCAGCAGTTCCCGAACAGGGAATCAGCCCCAGCATTTT	CASSSRTGNQPQHF	.	few	TRBV27	TRBJ1-5
TGTGCCAGCAGCTTTTCGGCGGGAGTCGGGTACGAGCAGTACTTC	CASSFSAGVGYEQYF	TRBD2	.	TRBV7-9	TRBJ2-7
TGTGCCAGCAGCCCGCAGAGGGCTGCAACTAATGAAAAACTGTTTTTT	CASSPQRAATNEKLFF	.	.	TRBV7-8	TRBJ1-4
TGTGCCAGCAACGGACAGAGCTCCTACAATGAGCAGTTCTTC	CASNGQSSYNEQFF	.	.	TRBV7-2	TRBJ2-1
TGTGCCAGCAGAATACAGGGGGCAGGGACAGATACGCAGTATTTT	CASRIQGAGTDTQYF	TRBD1	.	TRBV28	TRBJ2-3
TGTGCCTGGAGTGTATTGGGAAGGGGTGGCGAGCAGTACTTC	CAWSVLGRGGEQYF	.	.	TRBV30	TRBJ2-7
TGTGCCTGGAACAAGGGCTCCTCCTACGAGCAGTACTTC	CAWNKGSSYEQYF	.	once	TRBV30	TRBJ2-7
TGCGCCAGCAGCTTGGAGGGGGGAGGCTATGGCTACACCTTC	CASSLEGGGYGYTF	.	.	TRBV5-1	TRBJ1-2
TGCGCCAGCAGCTCACTAGCGGGAGCCCGGGCAGATACGCAGTATTTT	CASSSLAGARADTQYF	TRBD2	.	TRBV5-1	TRBJ2-3
TGTGCCAGCAGTTTAGGACAGGCAAATGGCTACACCTTC	CASSLGQANGYTF	TRBD1	.	TRBV27	TRBJ1-2
TGTGCCAGCAGCTTGTTAGCGGGAGCGTTGAGAGATACGCAGTATTTT	CASSLLAGALRDTQYF	TRBD2	.	TRBV5-6	TRBJ2-3
TGTGCCAGCAGCCAAGTCGCGGGGAAAAACAATGAGCAGTTCTTC	CASSQVAGKNNEQFF	.	.	TRBV14	TRBJ2-1
TGTGCCAGCAAGAAGACGGGGGCTCCGTTAGGGGTTTATGGCTACACCTTC	CASKKTGAPLGVYGYTF	.	.	TRBV5-8	TRBJ1-2
TGTGCCAGCAGCGGGGTAGGGACCGTTAATGAAAAACTGTTTTTT	CASSGVGTVNEKLFF	.	.	TRBV9	TRBJ1-4
TGCAGCGTTGCCACAAGGGCCCCCGGGGAGCTGTTTTTT	CSVATRAPGELFF	.	.	TRBV29-1	TRBJ2-2
TGTGCCAGCAGCGTAGTAACGGGGGCGCGGCCTGAAGCTTTCTTT	CASSVVTGARPEAFF	.	.	TRBV9	TRBJ1-1
TGTGCCAGCAGCTTAGGACAGGGCGCAACTAATGAAAAACTGTTTTTT	CASSLGQGATNEKLFF	TRBD1	.	TRBV7-9	TRBJ1-4
TGTGCCAGCAGTCGAGGGACAGGGGGCACAGGAAACACCATATATTTT	CASSRGTGGTGNTIYF	TRBD1	.	TRBV27	TRBJ1-3
TGTGCCAGCAGACCCCCCCCAGGGAACTCCAATGAAGCTTTCTTT	CASRPPPGNSNEAFF	.	once	TRBV28	TRBJ1-1
TGTGCCAGCACCGGTGGTGAGCGGGGGGTCTGGGAGCAGTACTTC	CASTGGERGVWEQYF	TRBD2	.	TRBV28	TRBJ2-7
TGCAGTGCTAGGGCTGGGACTGAAGCTTTCTTT	CSARAGTEAFF	.	.	TRBV20-1	TRBJ1-1
TGTGCCAGCAGCAAAGATAGGGGGCCGAGCTCCTACGAGCAGTACTTC	CASSKDRGPSSYEQYF	.	.	TRBV21-1	TRBJ2-7
TGTGCCAGCAGTCCGACAGGGGAGGGGACAGATACGCAGTATTTT	CASSPTGEGTDTQYF	.	.	TRBV6-4	TRBJ2-3
TGCAGTGCTAGGGGTGGCGAGCAGTTCTTC	CSARGGEQFF	.	.	TRBV20-1	TRBJ2-1
TGCGCCAGCCCCATTCGCGGGACTGAAGCTTTCTTT	CASPIRGTEAFF	.	.	TRBV10-1	TRBJ1-1
TGTGCCACCAGTGATGCGTCGACAGGCTTGGCCAACGTCCTGACTTTC	CATSDASTGLANVLTF	.	once	TRBV24-1	TRBJ2-6
TGTGCCACCAGCAGAGGGTTGAGGGACGTGAACACTGAAGCTTTCTTT	CATSRGLRDVNTEAFF	.	once	TRBV15	TRBJ1-1
TGCGCCAGCAGCCAAGGAGAGGGCGGAGGTGTAGATACGCAGTATTTT	CASSQGEGGGVDTQYF	.	.	TRBV4-1	TRBJ2-3
TGTGCCAGCAGCTTATTCCTAGTCTACAATGAGCAGTTCTTC	CASSLFLVYNEQFF	.	.	TRBV7-9	TRBJ2-1
TGTGCCAGCAGCCATGTAACCTACGAGCAGTACTTC	CASSHVTYEQYF	.	once	TRBV14	TRBJ2-7
TGTGCCAGCAGACCCGACCGAGTGAACACTGAAGCTTTCTTT	CASRPDRVNTEAFF	.	.	TRBV3-1/TRBV3-2	TRBJ1-1
TGTGCCAGCTCACCATTGGCACCCAAGAACACCGGGGAGCTGTTTTTT	CASSPLAPKNTGELFF	.	once	TRBV18	TRBJ2-2
TGTGCCAGCAGTTGGGTAGCGGGAGGTTCTACCGGGGAGCTGTTTTTT	CASSWVAGGSTGELFF	TRBD2	once	TRBV27	TRBJ2-2
TGTGCCAGCAGTTTTTCGGGTATCCACGAGCAGTACTTC	CASSFSGIHEQYF	.	.	TRBV28	TRBJ2-7
TGTGCCTGGAGTCGACCGCCTGCGGAGACCCAGTACTTC	CAWSRPPAETQYF	.	once	TRBV30	TRBJ2-5